The rows below give T cell receptor beta chains drawn from one sample of a study of blood T cells in healthy people across ages. TCRdb processed the 5' RACE reads anew with MiXCR; each CDR3 protein has one entry. The sample holds roughly 1,500,000 distinct CDR3 sequences, 42% seen once. Sequencing input: blood. The receptor source for this set is a woman between 18 and 30 years old in good health. Each CDR3 is given with its conserved first and last residue. D genes are given only for firm matches. Only some rows state a clone size, as once, few, many or a class for expanded clones.

>few|TRBV24-1|TRBJ1-5|.
TGTGCACGAAGTGGGGGGATTAATCAGCCCCAGCATTTT
CARSGGINQPQHF
>few|TRBV7-3|TRBJ2-7|.
TGTGCCAGCAGCTTAACCGTGTCTACGGAGCAGTACTTC
CASSLTVSTEQYF
>.|TRBV30|TRBJ2-3|TRBD2
TGTGCCTGGAGTGTATGGCGGACTAGCGGGAACACAGATACGCAGTATTTT
CAWSVWRTSGNTDTQYF
>few|TRBV7-9|TRBJ2-7|.
TGTGCCAGCAGCTCGTGGGGGGGCCTCTACGAGCAGTACTTC
CASSSWGGLYEQYF
>.|TRBV15|TRBJ1-5|.
TGTGCCACCAGCCTAAGTCCCGGGACATATAGCAATCAGCCCCAGCATTTT
CATSLSPGTYSNQPQHF
>.|TRBV6-1|TRBJ1-2|TRBD1
TGTGCCAGCAGTGAAACGGGACAGGTGGGCTATGGCTACACCTTC
CASSETGQVGYGYTF
>.|TRBV7-2|TRBJ2-7|.
TGTGCCAGCAGCCCTCAGGGGGGCGTCTACGAGCAGTACTTC
CASSPQGGVYEQYF
>.|TRBV15|TRBJ2-7|TRBD1
TGTGCCACCAGCAGAGGTCCGGGACAGGGGGTCTACGAGCAGTACTTC
CATSRGPGQGVYEQYF
>few|TRBV7-2|TRBJ1-1|TRBD1
TGTGCCAGCACCTCACAGGGGATCACTGAAGCTTTCTTT
CASTSQGITEAFF
>.|TRBV6-6|TRBJ2-5|TRBD2
TGTGCCAGCAGTTCTAGTCTAGCGGGAGGCTCTAATGAGCAGTACTTC
CASSSSLAGGSNEQYF
>.|TRBV15|TRBJ2-7|TRBD1
TGTGCCACCAGCAGGGGGACAGGGAGCTCCTACGAGCAGTACTTC
CATSRGTGSSYEQYF
>.|TRBV24-1|TRBJ1-5|TRBD1
TGTGCCCCTAAAGGGGGAGGACAGGGGAAGGTGGGTACCGTCCATCAGCCCCAGCATTTT
CAPKGGGQGKVGTVHQPQHF
>few|TRBV20-1|TRBJ2-1|.
TGCAGTGCTAGAGACTTGGCGGGCTCCTACAATGAGCAGTTCTTC
CSARDLAGSYNEQFF
>many|TRBV12-3/TRBV12-4|TRBJ2-7|.
TGTGCCAGCAGTTTATCTTTCGAGCAGTACTTC
CASSLSFEQYF
>once|TRBV5-1|TRBJ1-2|.
TGCGCCAGCAGCCGAGTAACACCGCCTCGAGCTAACTATGGCTACACCTTC
CASSRVTPPRANYGYTF
>.|TRBV2|TRBJ2-7|TRBD2
TGTGCCAGCAGTGATGAAAGCGGGAGGGACTACGAGCAGTACTTC
CASSDESGRDYEQYF
>few|TRBV30|TRBJ2-7|.
TGTGCCTGGAGTGTAGGGGTCGGAACCGAGCAGTACTTC
CAWSVGVGTEQYF
>.|TRBV5-6|TRBJ2-5|TRBD1
TGTGCCAGCAGCTTCGGGACAGGGGCCGACAATGAGCAGTACTTC
CASSFGTGADNEQYF
>.|TRBV29-1|TRBJ1-2|.
TGCAGCGTTGAAGATCGTCTCCGGACGAACTATGGCTACACCTTC
CSVEDRLRTNYGYTF
>.|TRBV20-1|TRBJ2-1|.
TGCAGTGCTAGGGAACGTGGATGGGCGAGTGAGCAGTTCTTC
CSARERGWASEQFF
>.|TRBV10-3|TRBJ1-2|.
TGTGCCATCAGTGGACAGCGCTCTGGCTACACCTTC
CAISGQRSGYTF
>.|TRBV19|TRBJ1-2|.
TGTGCCAGTAGTATTGTGGGCAGCTATGGCTACACCTTC
CASSIVGSYGYTF
>.|TRBV7-9|TRBJ1-2|.
TGTGCCAGCAGCTTAGGGGAACATGGCTACACCTTC
CASSLGEHGYTF
>few|TRBV7-2|TRBJ2-7|.
TGTGCCAGCAGCTACTATTCCCCAAACGAGCAGTACTTC
CASSYYSPNEQYF
>.|TRBV4-1|TRBJ1-2|.
TGCGCCAGCAGCGGGTACCCCAGGGCAGGTAGTAACTATGGCCACACCTTC
CASSGYPRAGSNYGHTF
>few|TRBV4-1|TRBJ1-2|.
TGCGCCAGCAGCCAAGCGATTCCTGATCCCGGGCCGCCAATTTCAGCTGGCTACACCTTC
CASSQAIPDPGPPISAGYTF
>.|TRBV28|TRBJ2-2|.
TGTGCCAGCAGTTTCCCTGGATGGACGGGAACCGGGGAGCTGTTTTTT
CASSFPGWTGTGELFF
>few|TRBV20-1|TRBJ2-3|.
TGCAGTGCGGAAAAGGCAGATACGCAGTATTTT
CSAEKADTQYF
>.|TRBV27|TRBJ2-2|TRBD1
TGTGCCAGCAGTCCACGGGACAGGGGGCGATGGGTCACCGGGGAGCTGTTTTTT
CASSPRDRGRWVTGELFF
>.|TRBV5-6|TRBJ1-1|TRBD1
TGTGCCAGCAGCTGGGGGGACAGCAGGAACACTGAAGCTTTCTTT
CASSWGDSRNTEAFF
>.|TRBV20-1|TRBJ2-1|.
TGCAGTGCTAGAGATAGGGAACTCGGGAATGAGCAGTTCTTC
CSARDRELGNEQFF
>.|TRBV20-1|TRBJ2-1|TRBD1
TGCAGTGCTAGGGCGGACAGGGACTACAATGAGCAGTTCTTC
CSARADRDYNEQFF
>.|TRBV9|TRBJ2-3|.
TGTGCCAGCAGCGTTGGTCTGAGGGGACCCGCAGATACGCAGTATTTT
CASSVGLRGPADTQYF
>.|TRBV15|TRBJ2-1|TRBD1
TGTGCCACCAGCAGGGACCCCGGGACAGGGCTTTTAGGTGAGCAGTTCTTC
CATSRDPGTGLLGEQFF
>.|TRBV3-1|TRBJ2-5|TRBD2
TGTGCCAGCAGCCAAGATCTTAGTATTGACGGGAGGCGGTATGATGAGCAGTACTTC
CASSQDLSIDGRRYDEQYF
>few|TRBV4-1|TRBJ2-1|.
TGCGCCAGCAGCCAAGGCTCGTGGACTTCACCAGACAATGAGCAGTTCTTC
CASSQGSWTSPDNEQFF